Described below is a single T cell receptor (beta chain) sequence and its context. The CDR3 is made up of 18 amino acids. These data originate in a study of blood T cell repertoires in COVID-19. Background on the study: Sites in the United States, Italy and Spain provided acute and convalescent COVID-19 samples. T cells, B-cell-depleted T cells, or PBMCs provided the cDNA or gDNA that served as material.

Original processing methods: From reference gene primer amplification, estimates of nucleated cell counts were derived. TCRdb's table, derived via immunoSEQ multiplex PCR, lists solely in-frame clones and lacks some. That table furnishes V, J and clone size, whereas the DNA furnished D and trimming. The sample yields tens of thousands of clones, approximately 90% seen once. The sequence derives from a human donor in a cohort sampled during active COVID-19. This chain links TRBV21-1 with TRBJ1-5; the table's D call, TRBD1, was not checked against the DNA. TRBV21-1 is deemed a pseudogene. Sequenced sample: peripheral blood. The CDR3 bases are TGTGCCAGCAAGGTGGGTACAGCTCTCTCTTATAGCAATCAGCCCCAGCATTTT. This gives the protein CASKVGTALSYSNQPQHF.